A selection of T cell receptor beta chains follows, all from one sample in a study of blood T cells in healthy people across ages. TCRdb fed the 5' RACE reads into MiXCR, producing one record per CDR3 protein. The table has 1.5 million to 2 million distinct CDR3 sequences, roughly 28% seen once. The sample comprised blood. The receptors derive from a woman aged 25 to 39 in good health. The CDR3 runs from the conserved cysteine through the conserved F or W. Each record gives: J gene, clone size, V gene, D gene, CDR3 DNA, CDR3 protein. D genes are given only for firm matches. Expanded clones get a size class; other rows say once, few or many, or leave the size out.

TRBJ1-1	few	TRBV3-1	TRBD1	TGTGCCAGCAGCGTCCCGGGACAGGGGGGAGCTGAAGCTTTCTTT	CASSVPGQGGAEAFF
TRBJ2-5	many	TRBV7-2	NA	TGTGCCAGCAGCTTAGGATACCAAGAGACCCAGTACTTC	CASSLGYQETQYF
TRBJ2-5	NA	TRBV11-2	NA	TGTGCCAGCAGCCCGAGGACCGGAAGACGAGAGACCCAGTACTTC	CASSPRTGRRETQYF
TRBJ1-2	few	TRBV12-3/TRBV12-4	NA	TGTGCCAGCAGGGGGGCGAAAGTTGGCTACACCTTC	CASRGAKVGYTF
TRBJ2-2	many	TRBV5-1	NA	TGCGCCAGCACGTTCGGTGGTCCGGGCACCGGGGAGCTGTTTTTT	CASTFGGPGTGELFF
TRBJ2-7	many	TRBV5-1	NA	TGCGCCAGCAGCCTCGCTTGGGCAACCAGCTCCTACGAGCAGTACTTC	CASSLAWATSSYEQYF
TRBJ2-5	few	TRBV28	NA	TGTGCCAGCAGTTCGTGGACAGCCCCAGAGACCCAGTACTTC	CASSSWTAPETQYF
TRBJ1-2	many	TRBV25-1	NA	TGTGCCAGCAGTGAATCCTCAAGGGAATATGGCTACACCTTC	CASSESSREYGYTF
TRBJ2-1	few	TRBV19	TRBD1	TGTGCCAGTAGTATTAGGGCAGGGGGCCGTCATGAGCAGTTCTTC	CASSIRAGGRHEQFF
TRBJ1-2	many	TRBV29-1	NA	TGCAGCGCCCTAACAGATAACTATGGCTACACCTTC	CSALTDNYGYTF
TRBJ1-6	NA	TRBV10-2	NA	TGCGCCAGCAGCCGGGACAATTACTCCTATAATTCACCCCTCCACTTT	CASSRDNYSYNSPLHF
TRBJ2-5	NA	TRBV29-1	NA	TGCAGCGTTGAAGATTGGAGCACAGGTTGCGAGACCCAGTACTTC	CSVEDWSTGCETQYF
TRBJ2-5	NA	TRBV24-1	TRBD1	TGTGCCACCAGTGCTACAGGGGCGGAGACCCAGTACTTC	CATSATGAETQYF
TRBJ2-1	many	TRBV12-3/TRBV12-4	NA	TGTGCCAGCAGCACAGGGTACAATGAGCAGTTCTTC	CASSTGYNEQFF
TRBJ2-1	NA	TRBV5-1	NA	TGCGCCAGCAGCTTGAACCTGGGTGAGCAGTTCTTC	CASSLNLGEQFF
TRBJ2-1	NA	TRBV7-2	TRBD1	TGTGCCAGCAGCTTAACAGGGGATGAGACCCAGTTCTTC	CASSLTGDETQFF
TRBJ2-1	NA	TRBV7-9	TRBD1	TGTGCCAGCAGCGTGACAGGGTTAATTAATGAGCGGTTCTTC	CASSVTGLINERFF
TRBJ2-7	NA	TRBV7-9	NA	TGTGCCAGCAGCCCGCTGGTCATGGCGGGCGAGCAGTACTTC	CASSPLVMAGEQYF
TRBJ2-7	NA	TRBV7-9	TRBD1	TGTGCCAGCAGCTTAGCCTTCCGGGACAGCTACGAGCAGTACTTC	CASSLAFRDSYEQYF
TRBJ2-7	many	TRBV4-1	TRBD1	TGCGCCAGCAGCCAAGACAGGGGGAACGAGCAGTACTTC	CASSQDRGNEQYF
TRBJ2-3	NA	TRBV4-3	TRBD1	TGCGCCAGCAGCCAAGGGGGGACAGGGGCAACAGATACGCAGTATTTT	CASSQGGTGATDTQYF
TRBJ1-1	NA	TRBV5-5	TRBD1	TGTGCCAGCAGCGGCCGGCGGAGGACAGGAACTCTGAACACTGAAGCTTTCTTT	CASSGRRRTGTLNTEAFF
TRBJ1-5	NA	TRBV27	NA	TGTGCCAGCAGTTCAACAGGGTGGGCTAATCAACCCCAGCATTTT	CASSSTGWANQPQHF
TRBJ2-4	few	TRBV20-1	TRBD1	TGCAGTGCTAGAGATCACGGAGGGGGACAGGTCTACAATGAGCAGTACTTC	CSARDHGGGQVYNEQYF
TRBJ2-2	NA	TRBV29-1	NA	TGCAGCGTTTTGGCATCGAACACCGGGGAGCTGTTTTTT	CSVLASNTGELFF
TRBJ2-5	many	TRBV28	NA	TGTGCCAGCAGCTCTAAGCTCAGGGTCTCCGGAGGGACCCAGTACTTC	CASSSKLRVSGGTQYF
TRBJ2-1	NA	TRBV12-3/TRBV12-4	TRBD1	TGTGCCAGCGGCCCTGTACAGGGGCCCAATGAGCAGTTCTTC	CASGPVQGPNEQFF
TRBJ2-1	NA	TRBV24-1	TRBD2	TGTGCCACCAGTGATTTGCCCGGGACTAGCGGGAACAATGAGCAGTTCTTC	CATSDLPGTSGNNEQFF
TRBJ2-5	NA	TRBV7-7	NA	TGTGCCAGCAGCCGAAAAACGGGAGCCCAAGAGACCCAGTACTTC	CASSRKTGAQETQYF
TRBJ2-1	NA	TRBV7-3	NA	TGTGCCAGCAGCTTAGACAGTTTGAGCGATGAGCAGTTCTTC	CASSLDSLSDEQFF
TRBJ1-2	few	TRBV14	NA	TGTGCCAGCAGCCAAGAATCCCGTAGGGGCATATATGGCTACACCTTC	CASSQESRRGIYGYTF
TRBJ1-2	NA	TRBV7-9	TRBD1	TGTGCCAGCAGCTCGGGACAGGTATATGACTACACCTTC	CASSSGQVYDYTF
TRBJ1-2	few	TRBV30	NA	TGTGCCTGGAGTGGACGGCTGTTCCTCAACTATGGCTACACCTTC	CAWSGRLFLNYGYTF
TRBJ2-7	NA	TRBV7-9	NA	TGTGCCAGCAGCTCAACAACAGTCGCCTACGAGCAGTACTTC	CASSSTTVAYEQYF
TRBJ2-5	NA	TRBV7-2	NA	TGTGCCAGCAGCTTATGGGACAAAGTAGAGACCCAGTACTTC	CASSLWDKVETQYF
TRBJ1-5	NA	TRBV5-1	NA	TGCGCCAGCAGCCCGAACGCGGGGACTAGCAATCAGCCCCAGCATTTT	CASSPNAGTSNQPQHF
TRBJ2-3	NA	TRBV10-2	NA	TGCGCCAGCAGAGTGCAGGGTTCCACAGATACGCAGTATTTT	CASRVQGSTDTQYF
TRBJ2-3	NA	TRBV5-1	TRBD2	TGCGCCAGCAGCTTCGGACTAGCGGGGGGGCTTGATACGCAGTATTTT	CASSFGLAGGLDTQYF
TRBJ1-2	NA	TRBV20-1	TRBD1	TGCAGTTATGCAGACAGGGCGAACTATCATGGCTACACCTTC	CSYADRANYHGYTF
TRBJ2-1	once	TRBV5-1	TRBD2	TGCGCCAGCAGCTTGGCTAGCGGGCTAGCCGTCGACGATGAGCAGTTCTTC	CASSLASGLAVDDEQFF
TRBJ1-5	few	TRBV5-1	TRBD1	TGCGCCAGCAGTCCCCAGGGGGCCTTAAACAATCAGCCCCAGCATTTT	CASSPQGALNNQPQHF
TRBJ2-2	NA	TRBV7-2	TRBD2	TGTGCCAGCAGGGCAACCGGGACTAGCATCGGGGAGCTGTTTTTT	CASRATGTSIGELFF
TRBJ2-1	few	TRBV20-1	NA	TGCAGTGCCCACCCCGGACAGAGGGAAAATGAGCAGTTCTTC	CSAHPGQRENEQFF
TRBJ2-5	few	TRBV5-1	NA	TGCGCCAGCAGCTTGGCACAGAGCTTCCAAGAGACCCAGTACTTC	CASSLAQSFQETQYF
TRBJ1-1	once	TRBV6-5	NA	TGTGCCAGCAGCCGCACGACCGGGGGACGCACTGAAGCTTTCTTT	CASSRTTGGRTEAFF
TRBJ1-1	NA	TRBV10-2	NA	TGCGCCAGCAGTGAGCCGTTGGGGGCTGAAGCTTTCTTT	CASSEPLGAEAFF
TRBJ1-2	few	TRBV20-1	NA	TGCAGTGCTAGAGATCTAAGGGTTGGGGGCTACACCTTC	CSARDLRVGGYTF
TRBJ2-7	NA	TRBV3-1	TRBD2	TGTGCCAGCAGCCAAGATCGAGATAGCGGGAGGGCCTACGAGCAGTACTTC	CASSQDRDSGRAYEQYF